This TCR beta chain comes out of a study of PD-1 blockade in classical Hodgkin lymphoma. Clones were sequenced by immunoSEQ multiplex PCR, and TCRdb holds only the in-frame ones, with some missing. The sample yields some 150,000 clones, just under 80% seen once. This CDR3 spans 17 amino acids. Germline assignment: CDR1 SGDLS and CDR2 YYNGEE. Trimming cost V 4 bases and J 3 bases, with 19 bases left between them. Exposure to brentuximab vedotin varied, and each patient had relapsed following autologous stem cell transplantation. The chain recombines TRBV9 with TRBJ2-2, with D possibly TRBD2 on 5 matching bases. Here the sequenced sample was peripheral blood mononuclear cells (PBMCs), taken before the second cycle of nivolumab. The receptor was isolated from a human donor with classical Hodgkin lymphoma. In DNA form, the CDR3 reads TGTGCCAGCAGCTCCCGTGTGGGGAGTTGGTACACCGGGGAGCTGTTTTTT. It codes for CASSSRVGSWYTGELFF.